The text below deals with one T cell receptor (beta chain). In its sample, this clonotype was seen many times. Its antigen specificity is not known. The junction shows a germline mismatch at one end, possibly a read error. The data are from a study of T cells in Graves' hyperthyroidism and ophthalmopathy (dated by TCRdb to between 2018 and 2020). In the study overall: Peripheral blood was sampled at the time of initial diagnosis, prior to any treatment. To identify distinguishing TCR V-J signatures, a discovery cohort of around 98 patients was used, comprising 40 to 45 with Graves' ophthalmopathy and approximately 57 with stable Graves' hyperthyroidism. Prospective prediction of ophthalmopathy was tested in an independent validation cohort of under 20 hyperthyroidism patients and 15 to 17 patients who later progressed to ophthalmopathy. The 75 to 100 discovery patients were randomly split 7:3 into training and test sets. In about six Graves' hyperthyroidism patients, the study also compared T-cell repertoires from thyroid tissue with T-cell repertoires from blood. Following sampling, methimazole starting at 30 mg daily was given to hyperthyroidism patients, and high-dose intravenous methylprednisolone was given to ophthalmopathy patients. TCR Vbeta CDR3 sequencing of some 140 peripheral blood samples (under 45 ophthalmopathy, some 75 hyperthyroidism and some 17 progressor patients) is reported in the paper. General findings and caveats noted by the study authors: Sample size was not statistically predetermined, and blinding of investigators to group allocation was not performed. A 13 V-J signature model separated ophthalmopathy from stable hyperthyroidism, with around 88% sensitivity and 81.08% specificity in cross-validation and 80%/75% in testing. In validation, the model predicted progression to ophthalmopathy a median of 6.5 months before onset, with about 64% sensitivity and about 72% specificity. Most expanded thyroid clonotypes (frequency above 0.001) were also found in blood, which suggests that blood repertoires may mirror thyroid immune responses.

Reading from cysteine to phenylalanine, the CDR3 counts 15 amino acids. CDR3 DNA is the only sequence kept; it has 45 bases, read in frame from the first base. The germline V gene gives CDR1 as SGHVS and CDR2 as FNYEAQ. Hyperthyroidism patients were aged 18 to 65 years and newly diagnosed, with disease duration of less than 2 months. The study excluded patients with uncontrolled infections, other autoimmune diseases, pregnancy or lactation. Diagnoses relied on clinical symptoms, serum thyroxine and TRAb, thyroid ultrasound and orbital computed tomography. Blood from progressor patients was collected at the time of first diagnosis with hyperthyroidism, before any ophthalmopathy symptoms had appeared. PBMCs were isolated from about 10 ml of fresh peripheral blood by Ficoll-Paque density gradient centrifugation. Progressor patients were defined as those initially diagnosed with Graves' hyperthyroidism in whom ophthalmopathy developed during follow-up. Trizol reagent was used to extract total RNA, and RNA quality was then checked on an Agilent 2100 Bioanalyzer.

TCR beta CDR3 regions were amplified from RNA transcripts. For the first round of RT-PCR on the TCR CDR3, the HTBI primer set was used together with the Qiagen OneStep RT-PCR kit. The libraries were constructed in a second round of multiplex PCR and then size-selected and purified. Libraries were sequenced paired-end with 100 bp reads on an Illumina HiSeq2000. The authors processed their data as follows. SOAPnuke was used to process the raw data, removing reads that contained adapters or uncalled bases, had a mean Phred below 15, or lacked an exact match to the constant primer or identifier. High-quality paired reads were merged with COPE v1.2.5, and unique nucleotide sequences were defined as clonotypes. MiTCR v1.1 was used to align the clonotypes against IMGT TRBV, TRBD and TRBJ reference segments. Analysis was restricted to V-J combinations with a frequency above 0.0001, which covered about 99% of repertoires. The TCS score was defined as the ratio of F50 (clonal expansion) to E x V (chaos), calculated using BLOSUM62-based TCRdist between CDR3 peptides within each V-J. Welch's t-statistics and random forest reduced around 520 V-J features to roughly 13, which were used in a naive Bayes classifier (R e1071). TCRdb cleaned the public reads at Q25 with fastp, built clones with MiXCR and kept in-frame beta chains. Each entry is one CDR3 protein sequence, shown with its most common DNA and genes. The V and J calls reflect TCRdb's pipeline rather than the authors' work. The sample records under 300,000 distinct CDR3 sequences, 13% to 15% of which are singletons. 10% to 15% of the sample is held by the ten biggest clonotypes.

The chain employs TRBV7-6 and TRBJ2-3; tentative D gene TRBD2, with 5 bases matching. Material: blood. This receptor was obtained from a woman in her forties with Graves' hyperthyroidism that later progressed to Graves' ophthalmopathy. DNA sequence: TGTGCCAGCAGCTCAAGGACTCCGGGCACGGATACGCAGTATTTT. This sequence encodes CASSSRTPGTDTQYF.